This entry describes one T cell receptor (beta chain). It has no known antigen specificity. No much larger clone is present one base from it, and per-base qualities are unavailable. This sample was taken from a study of OX40 agonist ivuxolimab in advanced cancers. Background for the entire study: Ivuxolimab, which targeted the costimulatory receptor OX40 (CD134), was an agonistic, fully human IgG2 monoclonal antibody. Intravenous ivuxolimab was administered to patients every 2 weeks at six dose levels: 0.01, 0.1, 0.3, 1.5, 3 and 10 mg/kg. Among the 50 to 55 dose-escalation patients, 19 had hepatocellular carcinoma, about 15 melanoma, 9 renal cell carcinoma and 9 head and neck cancer. In the dose-escalation cohort, about four fifths of patients were male, and the mean age was roughly 56 years with a range of roughly 20 to 85. Patients were allowed to have had prior anti-PD-1, anti-PD-L1 or anti-CTLA-4 therapy, and 30% to 40% of the dose-escalation patients had previously received checkpoint inhibitors. Three dose-escalation patients achieved partial responses, one with hepatocellular carcinoma and two with cutaneous melanoma. Peripheral TCRbeta sequencing was intended to test whether TCR sequence diversity was altered and clonal T-cell expansion was caused by ivuxolimab. The monotherapy dose-escalation portion (N of about 50 patients) of the phase I ivuxolimab trial is reported in the paper.

What the work shows at the level of the full study, not this receptor alone: Antigen specificity was not determined for the clonally expanded peripheral T cells. At doses of 0.1 to 3.0 mg/kg, clonal expansion of both CD4+ and CD8+ blood T cells was observed from baseline to week 6. After ivuxolimab, CD8+ T cells had more expanded clones than CD4+ T cells on average. In the 0.1-3.0 mg/kg groups, partial responders had among the lowest normalized peripheral clonal expansion, particularly in CD8+ T cells. Low levels of normalized T-cell clonal expansion were also seen in some nonresponding patients.

V gives up 4 bases and J gives up 6 bases, and the segment between their germline ends measures 13 bases. The CDR3 starts with the cysteine, ends with the phenylalanine, and has 13 residues. The only DNA kept is the CDR3, 39 bases in frame from the first base. CDR1 and CDR2 (SQVTM, ANQGSEA) derive from the germline V gene. For sequencing of the TCRbeta CDR3 region, genomic DNA was extracted from the sorted cells. TCRbeta CDR3 regions were sequenced using the immunoSEQ Assay. TCRdb re-hosts the immuneACCESS table, in-frame sequences only. Its copies lack some clones; in the studies checked, an unresolved V gene accounts for under half of them, and the cause for the rest is not known. The sample yields about 56,000 clones; 82% were counted once. The ten most abundant clones make up roughly 3.7% of the sample. The trial excluded patients who had a history of autoimmune disease or were on systemic immunosuppression. Peripheral blood for TCR sequencing was collected from all dose cohorts at baseline, on cycle 4 day 1, and on cycle 7 day 1. Samples were obtained from an open-label, multicenter, first-in-human phase I dose-escalation trial of ivuxolimab. Adults with locally advanced or metastatic head and neck squamous cell, hepatocellular, melanoma or renal cell carcinoma were enrolled in the trial. Before TCR sequencing, CD4+ T cells and CD8+ T cells were sorted from peripheral blood as separate populations.

This TCR derives from an adult with an advanced solid tumor such as melanoma, head and neck, liver or kidney cancer. The sample here was CD4+ or CD8+ T cells sorted from blood, taken in a trial of the OX40 agonist ivuxolimab. The chain is assembled from TRBV29-1 and TRBJ1-5; TRBD1 is a possible D gene, resting on 5 matching bases. Here the CDR3 is given as CSVAPSGGQPQHF. Here is the DNA: TGCAGCGTTGCCCCCTCCGGGGGTCAGCCCCAGCATTTT.